A selection of T cell receptor beta chains follows, all from one sample in a study of blood T cells in healthy people across ages. TCRdb processed the 5' RACE reads anew with MiXCR; each CDR3 protein has one entry. The data contain 1.5 million to 2 million distinct CDR3 sequences, roughly 52% of them singletons. Material: blood. Receptors were obtained from a woman aged 40 to 55 in good health. Both conserved end residues are part of each CDR3. Each record gives: CDR3 length, clone size, V gene, D gene, J gene, CDR3 DNA, CDR3 protein. A D gene is named only where the DNA matches it firmly. Clone size is stated in some rows and not others, as once, few, many or a class when expanded.

length: 16; size: NA; V: TRBV7-2; D: NA; J: TRBJ2-1; DNA: TGTGCCAGCAGCTTAGTCCGCGCTAGTATATACAATGAGCAGTTCTTC; CDR3: CASSLVRASIYNEQFF
length: 13; size: NA; V: TRBV6-1; D: NA; J: TRBJ1-5; DNA: TGTGCCAGCAGTGAAGCGCGAGGACAGCCCCAGCATTTT; CDR3: CASSEARGQPQHF
length: 15; size: NA; V: TRBV12-3/TRBV12-4; D: TRBD2; J: TRBJ2-1; DNA: TGTGCCAGCAGTCCTCTCGGGCGGGGGAGCTATGAGCAGTTCTTC; CDR3: CASSPLGRGSYEQFF
length: 14; size: few; V: TRBV4-1; D: NA; J: TRBJ2-3; DNA: TGCGCCAGCAGCCGGATCGCCGGCGGAGATACGCAGTATTTT; CDR3: CASSRIAGGDTQYF
length: 11; size: few; V: TRBV12-3/TRBV12-4; D: NA; J: TRBJ2-1; DNA: TGTGCCAGCACGCTGACCACGCGGAAGTTCTTC; CDR3: CASTLTTRKFF
length: 22; size: few; V: TRBV27; D: TRBD2; J: TRBJ2-4; DNA: TGTGCCAGCAGTTCCCAACCCACCGCACTAGCGGGGGGCACAATAGCCAAAAACATTCAGTACTTC; CDR3: CASSSQPTALAGGTIAKNIQYF
length: 15; size: few; V: TRBV5-1; D: TRBD1; J: TRBJ2-5; DNA: TGCGCCAGCAGCTTGGTTGGGGACAGGCAAGAGACCCAGTACTTC; CDR3: CASSLVGDRQETQYF
length: 13; size: NA; V: TRBV6-5; D: NA; J: TRBJ2-5; DNA: TGTGCCAGCAGTCACGGGGGAGACGAGACCCAGTACTTC; CDR3: CASSHGGDETQYF
length: 14; size: NA; V: TRBV7-9; D: NA; J: TRBJ1-4; DNA: TGTGCCAGCAGCCTCTATAAGGACACTGAAAAACTGTTTTTT; CDR3: CASSLYKDTEKLFF
length: 15; size: NA; V: TRBV4-3; D: NA; J: TRBJ2-7; DNA: TGCGCCAGCGGCCAAGACCGGACAGACAACTACGAGCAGTACTTC; CDR3: CASGQDRTDNYEQYF
length: 13; size: NA; V: TRBV15; D: NA; J: TRBJ2-5; DNA: TGTGCCGCCAGCCAAGGACAGTCGGAGACCCAGTACTTC; CDR3: CAASQGQSETQYF
length: 16; size: few; V: TRBV7-9; D: NA; J: TRBJ1-2; DNA: TGTGCCAGCAGCTTTTATGGACAGCCCACTAACTATGGCTACACCTTC; CDR3: CASSFYGQPTNYGYTF
length: 15; size: NA; V: TRBV12-3/TRBV12-4; D: TRBD2; J: TRBJ2-3; DNA: TGTGCCAGCAGTCCTACTAGCGGGATTGCAGATACGCAGTATTTT; CDR3: CASSPTSGIADTQYF
length: 16; size: NA; V: TRBV7-2; D: NA; J: TRBJ1-5; DNA: TGTGCCAGCAGCTTAGTAGTACAGGGTGGCAATCAGCCCCAGCATTTT; CDR3: CASSLVVQGGNQPQHF
length: 17; size: NA; V: TRBV6-5; D: TRBD1; J: TRBJ2-1; DNA: TGTGCCAGCAGTTTTGAACCCGACAGGGGAGATTACAATGAGCAGTTCTTC; CDR3: CASSFEPDRGDYNEQFF
length: 18; size: NA; V: TRBV4-3; D: NA; J: TRBJ2-1; DNA: TGCGCCAGCAGCCAAGATCAGTTCGATCCAAGCTCCTACAATGAGCAGTTCTTC; CDR3: CASSQDQFDPSSYNEQFF
length: 13; size: few; V: TRBV29-1; D: TRBD1; J: TRBJ2-1; DNA: TGCAGCGTAGGACAGGGCGTGGGGAATGAGCAGTTCTTC; CDR3: CSVGQGVGNEQFF